This T cell receptor (beta chain) appears in the sequencing data of a study of T cell responses to AZD1222 COVID-19 vaccine (dated by TCRdb to the early 2020s). Regarding the study in general: AZD1222 recipients with second doses at about 4 weeks or about 12 weeks were pooled, because spike-specific TCR depth and breadth did not differ between schedules. A total of around 240 trial participants underwent TCR sequencing, of whom around 200 received two doses of AZD1222 and about 25 received two doses of the MenACWY control vaccine. Enrollment into the trials was organized by age into subgroups of 18-55, 56-69 and 70-plus years, and those subgroups contained roughly 150, 30 and 60 TCR-sequenced participants, respectively.

The CDR3 regions of human TCRbeta chains were subjected to immunosequencing. As for the original processing: TCRs in the repertoires were compared against a reference library of SARS-CoV-2-specific TCRs that had been generated with the MIRA antigen-specificity platform. Breadth meant the fraction of unique TCRs that were SARS-CoV-2-associated, whereas depth meant the fraction of total T cells that were SARS-CoV-2-associated. Each spike-specific TCR was assigned to its reactive spike region and to a CD4 or CD8 class using the MIRA data. Log10-transformed breadth and depth values were compared by one-way ANOVA with Sidak's multiple comparisons tests. Drawn from immuneACCESS, this table holds only the in-frame rearrangements with V and J called that TCRdb kept. Clones are partly lost; checked studies trace under half to an unresolved V gene and leave the rest unexplained. V and J calls and clone size follow that table, whereas D and trimming were derived from the DNA. Here the sample has roughly 99,000 clones; around 90% occur a single time. Roughly 4.3% of the sample is taken by the ten largest.

Of note for this clone: This clone's antigen is unknown. No much larger clonotype is one base removed from it; base qualities were not supplied.

Counted from cysteine to phenylalanine, this CDR3 has 14 amino acids. The kept DNA is CDR3 alone, 42 bases in frame from the first base. At the junction V is shortened by 2 bases and J by 6 bases, with 11 bases in between. The germline V gene yields ENHRY for CDR1 and SYGVKD for CDR2. What this sample's time point label stands for: baseline before first vaccination. Vaccinee samples came from UK trials COV001 and COV002, including a single-blind randomized controlled phase 2/3 trial of AZD1222 (ChAdOx1 nCoV-19) in healthy adults. Trial participant PBMC samples were collected at day 0 and day 28 after the second dose for TCRbeta chain sequencing. The investigation overall reported the following: Because no day 14 peak-response samples were available, the repertoires could be characterized only after the peak T cell response. Reportedly, almost half of the unique spike-specific TCRs recognized epitopes lying outside the regions that are mutated in the B.1.351 and B.1.1.7 variants. Participants were mostly white British, with more females than males. The authors suggested clonal diversity may have been underestimated. In the small 56-69-year group, the increase in depth fell short of significance, most likely because of low power. Conclusions about previously exposed vaccinees are limited because only six or seven AZD1222 recipients were SARS-CoV-2 seropositive at baseline. A significant rise in spike-specific TCR breadth and depth was observed after two AZD1222 doses relative to day 0 and relative to MenACWY recipients. CD4 TCRs associated with the vaccine covered the entire spike protein, and the dominant responses were in regions 160-218 and 743-854.

The receptor comes from an adult in good health. The rearranged chain carries TRBV10-3 and TRBJ1-5, and possibly TRBD1, on 6 matching bases. This specimen was peripheral blood, taken on day 0 of AZD1222 vaccination. In nucleotide form, the sequence is TGTGCCATCAGTGAGAAGACAGGAGGTCAGCCCCAGCATTTT. Translated, it reads CAISEKTGGQPQHF.